Presented here are 14 T cell receptor beta chains from one specimen sequenced in a study of prognosis after radiotherapy for stage I lung cancer (dated by TCRdb to about 2021). The instrument was an Illumina HiSeq 3000. Two rounds of multiplex PCR were performed to amplify the TCR beta CDR3 region from genomic DNA. In the first round of PCR, primers specific to each TRBV and TRBJ gene were used, and the primer sequences are filed in Chinese patent CN105087789A. The raw public data were reprocessed by TCRdb itself: fastp quality trimming at Q25, MiXCR clonotype calling, in-frame beta chains only. CDR3 protein sequences are deduplicated, and each keeps its most common genes and DNA. The sample table records around 14,000 distinct CDR3 sequences; 25% to 30% of these occur just once. Of the sample, around an eighth is held by the ten largest clones. The sequenced sample was PBMCs, obtained before or after stereotactic body radiation therapy (not recorded which). These TCRs come from a donor aged 50 or older with non-small cell lung cancer.

This clonotype occurred many times. The chain joins TRBV5-6 to TRBJ1-2, with D possibly TRBD1 on 5 matching bases. Trimming cost V 0 bases and J 4 bases, with 13 bases left between them. The CDR3 is made up of 15 amino acids. Germline-derived CDR1 and CDR2 are SGHDT and YYEEEE. CDR3 protein: CASSLDVAGLYGYTF. CDR3 DNA sequence: TGTGCCAGCAGCTTGGATGTCGCGGGACTCTATGGCTACACCTTC.

The chain combines TRBV6-2 or TRBV6-3 with TRBJ2-2; the D gene is possibly TRBD1 (6 bases). CDR1 MNHEY and CDR2 SVGEGT come from the germline V gene. The V end was cut by 6 bases, the J end by 6 bases, with 26 bases between. The CDR3 runs 18 residues. CDR3 residues: CASRRVGWWKGGPGELFF. In nucleotides, the CDR3 is TGTGCCAGCAGAAGGGTGGGGTGGTGGAAAGGGGGACCCGGGGAGCTGTTTTTT.

To note about this clonotype: A far more abundant clone sits one base away, making this likely a read error. The chain has TRBV10-3 and TRBJ2-7; D may be TRBD1 (6 bases). The DNA end is more similar to TRBJ2-5, so the J call may be wrong. Germline-derived CDR1 and CDR2 are ENHRY and SYGVKD. The CDR3 contains 14 residues. CDR3 sequence: CAISGRQVQETQYF. The CDR3 DNA reads as TGTGCCATCAGTGGCAGACAGGTCCAAGAGACCCAGTACTTC.

By sample share, this clonotype is medium-sized (0.01 to 0.1%). This chain joins TRBV28 and TRBJ2-7; D may be TRBD2 (6 bases). V dropped 2 bases and J dropped 6 bases, with 11 bases sitting between them. Germline V gives CDR1 MDHEN, CDR2 SYDVKM. CDR3 length: 13 residues. CDR3 DNA sequence: TGTGCCAGCAGTTTACCGGGGGAAGGCGAGCAGTACTTC. Its protein is CASSLPGEGEQYF.

There are many counts of this clonotype. CDR3 bases: TGCGCCATCAGGCGGGGGGGGGATCTGAGATCACCCCTCCACTTT. It encodes CAIRRGGDLRSPLHF. The chain uses TRBV10-2 and TRBJ1-6; D possibly corresponds to TRBD1 (5 bases). CDR3 length equals 15 residues. Germline V gene data show CDR1 as WSHSY and CDR2 as SAAADI. The ends were cut back, 10 bases at V and 10 bases at J, with 23 bases in the middle.

The sample holds many counts of this clonotype. V and J are TRBV10-2 and TRBJ2-1, with 12 bases matching TRBD2. The V and J ends lost 4 bases and 6 bases, in that order; junction bases with no gene match: 4. This CDR3 is built from 15 residues. Germline V CDR1 and CDR2: WSHSY, SAAADI. This CDR3 is CASSGASGRANEQFF. The DNA for the CDR3 is TGCGCCAGCAGTGGAGCTAGCGGGAGGGCCAATGAGCAGTTCTTC.

This clonotype was detected many times. The chain joins TRBV18 to TRBJ2-3; D not resolved. Germline values: CDR1 KGHSH, CDR2 LQKENI. CDR3 size: 14 residues. Trimming took off 0 bases at V and 4 bases at J, with 8 bases between the two ends. CDR3 sequence: CASSPPASADTQYF. CDR3 nucleotides: TGTGCCAGCTCACCACCTGCGAGCGCAGATACGCAGTATTTT.

This clonotype has ten or more counts. This chain uses TRBV6-5 with TRBJ1-5, with unresolved D. CDR1 is MNHEY and CDR2 is SVGAGI in the germline V gene. The CDR3 runs 13 residues. The ends were cut back, 4 bases at V and 0 bases at J, with 4 bases in the middle. The CDR3 bases are TGTGCCAGCAGTTCCTATAGCAATCAGCCCCAGCATTTT. It codes for CASSSYSNQPQHF.

This CDR3 is CATTRRGLLCGYTF. The CDR3 DNA follows: TGTGCCACCACGCGGAGGGGCCTACTGTGTGGCTACACCTTC. This rearrangement joins TRBV6-1 to TRBJ1-2; TRBD1 is a possible D gene (5 bases). This CDR3 region has 14 residues. Trimming shortened V by 10 bases and J by 7 bases, and 22 bases separated the two germline ends. In germline, CDR1 is MNHNS, CDR2 SASEGT.

By share, this clonotype ranks as medium-sized. This sequence joins TRBV28 and TRBJ1-2; 8 nucleotides line up with TRBD1. The trim removed 7 bases at V and 4 bases at J, leaving 8 bases unmatched. Germline assignment: CDR1 MDHEN and CDR2 SYDVKM. The CDR3 consists of 14 residues. The CDR3 spells CASKLTTGGYGYTF. The DNA of the CDR3 is TGTGCCAGCAAACTAACAACAGGGGGCTATGGCTACACCTTC.

V gene TRBV6-5 combines with J gene TRBJ2-7; a possible D gene is TRBD1 (5 bases). Germline CDR1 is MNHEY and CDR2 is SVGAGI. V lost 6 bases to trimming and J lost 3 bases, with 18 bases between them. CDR3 size: 15 residues. CDR3 residues: CASSYTGQAYYEQYF. In DNA form, the CDR3 reads TGTGCCAGCAGCTACACTGGACAAGCATACTACGAGCAGTACTTC.

This clonotype was seen repeatedly, ten times or more. J is TRBJ1-1 and V is TRBV2; D may be TRBD1 (6 bases). Per the germline V gene, CDR1 is SNHLY and CDR2 is FYNNEI. The CDR3 sequence is 15 residues long. The V end lost 3 bases, the J end lost 6 bases, and 17 bases lay between the germline ends. CDR3 protein: CASSETPGTRPEAFF. The CDR3 nucleotides are TGTGCCAGCAGTGAGACGCCCGGGACACGGCCTGAAGCTTTCTTT.

This clonotype was seen at least ten times. The J gene is TRBJ1-5, the V gene TRBV10-3; 7 nucleotides match TRBD1. The junction had 4 bases not matched to a gene; V was cut back by 0 bases and J by 2 bases. Per germline, CDR1 ENHRY and CDR2 SYGVKD. The CDR3 contains 16 residues. CDR3 loop: CAISESGTGGNQPQHF. In DNA, the CDR3 is TGTGCCATCAGTGAGTCAGGTACAGGGGGCAATCAGCCCCAGCATTTT.

This chain links TRBV11-2 with TRBJ2-5; D is undetermined. Germline V gene sequence: CDR1 SGHAT, CDR2 FQNNGV. The CDR3 has 14 amino acids. V lost 3 bases to trimming and J lost 2 bases, with 10 bases between them. The CDR3 region has the DNA TGTGCCAGCAGCTTCGCTTGGCTACAAGAGACCCAGTACTTC. Translation gives CASSFAWLQETQYF.